Detailed here is one T cell receptor (beta chain). Its antigen is unidentified. The protocol was immunoSEQ multiplex PCR, while the TCRdb copy is restricted to in-frame clones and leaves out a portion. The repertoire holds 9,000 or so clones, with around 90% as singletons. The sample comes from a study of immune evolution from preneoplasia to lung adenocarcinoma. Whole-study results and caveats: Top clone share appeared to fall from AAH through AIS, MIA, adenocarcinoma.

The V gene's germline CDR1 is KGHSH and CDR2 LQKENI. Trimming pared 1 base from V and 8 bases from J, leaving 8 bases between. CDR3 length equals 12 residues. Sequencing used FFPE invasive lung adenocarcinoma tissue. This sequence was found in a person aged 70 to 85 with invasive lung adenocarcinoma. The chain couples TRBV18 to TRBJ1-1; D gene unclear. Written as DNA, the CDR3 is TGTGCCAGCTCACCACTCACAAGGGAAGCTTTCTTT. It yields the protein CASSPLTREAFF.